Following are 14 T cell receptor beta chains from one sample sequenced in a study of vaccination and CD4 T cells after COVID-19 (dated by TCRdb to 2022 to 2024). What the treatment or condition label conveys for this sample: 10-day PBMC culture with coronavirus spike peptide pools or control peptides (ViraFEST assay). The antigens of these receptors remain unknown. Libraries came from PCR. This sample was sequenced with an Illumina iSeq 100. TCR sequencing of DNA from cultured CD4+ T cells used the Oncomine TCR Beta short-read assay at the Johns Hopkins FTIC core. The public reads were quality trimmed at Q25 with fastp and then assembled into clones with MiXCR by TCRdb, keeping productive beta chains. A single entry per CDR3 protein holds the most common genes and DNA from its merged rows. Here the sample has 7,000 to 8,500 distinct CDR3 sequences; approximately 55% occur a single time. The ten top clones hold 25% to 40% of the sample.

Sequenced sample: CD4+ T cells from blood, cultured in vitro. All receptors derive from a human donor who had recovered from COVID-19.

V usage is TRBV7-3 and J usage is TRBJ1-2, with a possible D match to TRBD1 (5 bases). V dropped 2 bases and J dropped 10 bases, with 17 bases sitting between them. In germline, CDR1 is SGHTA, CDR2 FQGTGA. This CDR3 has 14 residues. CDR3 coding DNA: TGTGCCAGCAGCTTACTGGGACTAGAGCCGTTCTACACCTTC. Protein sequence: CASSLLGLEPFYTF.

This sequence joins TRBV14 and TRBJ1-2; no clear D gene. Deletions cut 3 bases from V and 8 bases from J, with 7 bases between. The CDR3 is made up of 11 amino acids. In germline, CDR1 is SGHDN, CDR2 FVKESK. The CDR3 sequence is CASSHLSGYTF. In nucleotides, the CDR3 is TGTGCCAGCAGCCACCTCTCGGGCTACACCTTC.

This sequence joins TRBV7-9 and TRBJ2-1, with D perhaps TRBD2 (5 bases). V lost 8 bases, J lost 4 bases, and 21 bases lay in between. The CDR3 contains 16 residues. CDR1 is SEHNR and CDR2 is FQNEAQ in the germline V gene (reference sequence). CDR3 in amino acids: CASQIAPAVPYNEQFF. In DNA, the CDR3 is TGTGCCAGCCAAATCGCCCCAGCGGTACCTTACAATGAGCAGTTCTTC. The entire variable domain, with the rest obtained from reference TRBV7-9 and TRBJ2-1, is as follows: DTGVSQNPRHKITKRGQNVTFRCDPISEHNRLYWYRQTLGQGPEFLTYFQNEAQLEKSRLLSDRFSAERPKGSFSTLEIQRTEQGDSAMYLCASQIAPAVPYNEQFFGPGTRLTVL.

The CDR3 spells CASSPPGFDQTGYTF. The CDR3 DNA sequence: TGTGCCAGCAGCCCCCCCGGTTTTGATCAGACTGGCTACACCTTC. The rearrangement links TRBV7-2 to TRBJ1-2; no clear D. V lost 5 bases and J lost 7, with 20 bases in between. Germline V CDR1 and CDR2: SGHTA, FQGNSA. This CDR3 contains 15 residues.

The rearrangement uses TRBV19 and TRBJ2-5, with TRBD1 matching 7 bases. CDR3 length equals 13 residues. Germline V gives CDR1 LNHDA, CDR2 SQIVND (reference sequence). Unmatched junction bases numbered 6, after V lost 7 bases and J lost 4 bases. The CDR3 nucleotides are TGTGCCAGTAACAGGGGACCGGGAGAGACCCAGTACTTC. This codes for CASNRGPGETQYF.

This chain joins TRBV20-1 and TRBJ2-5; D possibly uses TRBD1 or TRBD2 (5 bases each). The CDR3 totals 16 residues. Germline CDR1 is DFQATT and CDR2 is SNEGSKA (reference sequence). Trimming pared 1 base from V and 4 bases from J, leaving 19 bases between. The CDR3 sequence: CSARAVGQGTTETQYF. As DNA, the CDR3 is TGCAGTGCTAGAGCCGTTGGCCAAGGGACGACAGAGACCCAGTACTTC.

In DNA form, the CDR3 reads TGTGCCAGCAGTTACAGATCCCAAGAGACCCAGTACTTC. Protein product: CASSYRSQETQYF. This rearrangement joins TRBV6-5 to TRBJ2-5, with D unresolved. The CDR3 is made up of 13 amino acids. Between the trimmed V and J ends, which lost 2 bases and 1 base, there was a span of 5 bases. Germline V gene lookup returns CDR1 MNHEY and CDR2 SVGAGI.

This clonotype has just a few counts. The chain uses TRBV20-1 and TRBJ2-4, with 9 bases identical to TRBD1. The CDR3 has 14 residues. V lost 6 bases to trimming and J lost 7 bases; unmatched junction nucleotides: 10. The germline gives CDR1 DFQATT, CDR2 SNEGSKA (reference sequence). The CDR3 bases are TGCAGTGCCGGCCTACAGGGGGCGGCGAACATTCAGTACTTC. Its protein product is CSAGLQGAANIQYF.

The chain joins TRBV7-8 to TRBJ1-6; possibly TRBD1 for D (5 bases). CDR3 length: 17 residues. Trimming took 3 bases from V and 8 from J, leaving 20 bases between them. From germline, CDR1 is SGHVS and CDR2 FQNEAQ. The CDR3 region is CASSLGNPGTPDSPLHF. The DNA for the CDR3 is TGTGCCAGCAGCTTGGGGAACCCCGGGACTCCGGATTCACCCCTCCACTTT.

Concerning this clonotype: Relative to the germline gene, one junction end is altered; a read error may explain this. This chain connects TRBV7-2 to TRBJ1-2, with 7 nucleotides matching TRBD1. The germline V gene has CDR1 SGHTA and CDR2 FQGNSA. This CDR3 has 14 amino acids. The CDR3 protein is CASSPGGEWYGHTF. The CDR3 nucleotides are TGTGCCAGCAGCCCAGGGGGGGAGTGGTATGGCCACACCTTC.

This clonotype occurred a few times. The chain links TRBV6-1 to TRBJ1-5, with 7 bases that match TRBD1. V gave up 6 bases and J gave up 4 bases; unmatched junction bases: 9. The CDR3 covers 15 residues. Germline V CDR1 and CDR2: MNHNS, SASEGT. The CDR3 reads CASRRQGGENQPQHF. CDR3 DNA: TGTGCCAGCAGACGACAGGGTGGGGAAAATCAGCCCCAGCATTTT.

The gene calls are TRBV7-2 and TRBJ2-1, with 7 bases fitting TRBD2. J gave up 4 bases and V 3 bases, and 3 bases lay outside the gene matches. The CDR3 totals 14 residues. The germline gives CDR1 SGHTA, CDR2 FQGNSA. Written as DNA, the CDR3 is TGTGCCAGCAGCTTTAGCGGGCATTACAATGAGCAGTTCTTC. This codes for CASSFSGHYNEQFF.

This chain joins TRBV7-8 and TRBJ2-4, with TRBD2 as a possible D gene (6 bases). In germline, CDR1 is SGHVS, CDR2 FQNEAQ. This CDR3 spans 16 amino acids. With 5 bases removed from V and 0 bases from J, the gap between germline ends came to 14 bases. CDR3 nucleotides: TGTGCCAGCAGCCCGAAGCGGGTTATAGCCAAAAACATTCAGTACTTC. Its protein product is CASSPKRVIAKNIQYF.

The genes are TRBV6-2 or TRBV6-3 and TRBJ1-2, with D possibly matching TRBD1 (5 bases). Germline V CDR1 and CDR2: MNHEY, SVGEGT. The germline V and J ends were trimmed by 5 bases and 8 bases, with 9 bases remaining between them. The CDR3 covers 11 residues. In DNA, the CDR3 is TGTGCCAGCAGTGCAGGGTCGGGCTACACCTTC. This codes for CASSAGSGYTF.